Listed below are T cell receptor beta chains from one sample, sequenced in a study of blood T cell repertoires in COVID-19. The assay was immunoSEQ multiplex PCR, and TCRdb's table has in-frame clones only and misses some. Of 200,000 to 250,000 clones in the sample, about 80% were seen once. Sequenced sample: peripheral blood. These receptors were obtained from a man in his thirties or forties who had recovered from COVID-19. CDR3s include the opening cysteine and the closing phenylalanine or tryptophan. Each record gives: CDR3 length, J gene, V gene, D gene, clone size, CDR3 protein, CDR3 DNA. A D gene is named only where the DNA matches it firmly. Clone sizes are given selectively: once, few, many, or a class where the clone is expanded.

CDR3 length: 14
J gene: TRBJ1-3
V gene: TRBV6-1
D gene: -
clone size: -
CDR3 protein: CASSEVRRSHTIYF
CDR3 DNA: TGTGCCAGCAGTGAAGTACGCAGGTCGCACACCATATATTTT

CDR3 length: 16
J gene: TRBJ2-5
V gene: TRBV13
D gene: -
clone size: -
CDR3 protein: CASSLGLGQGQETQYF
CDR3 DNA: TGTGCCAGCAGCTTAGGCCTGGGGCAGGGCCAAGAGACCCAGTACTTC

CDR3 length: 12
J gene: TRBJ1-1
V gene: TRBV5-5
D gene: -
clone size: -
CDR3 protein: CASSLELTEAFF
CDR3 DNA: TGTGCCAGCAGCTTGGAACTCACTGAAGCTTTCTTT

CDR3 length: 16
J gene: TRBJ1-5
V gene: TRBV7-8
D gene: -
clone size: -
CDR3 protein: CASGPRGGVFGQPQHF
CDR3 DNA: TGTGCCAGCGGCCCTAGGGGGGGGGTATTTGGGCAGCCCCAGCATTTT

CDR3 length: 12
J gene: TRBJ2-6
V gene: TRBV29-1
D gene: -
clone size: -
CDR3 protein: CSVKSGANVLTF
CDR3 DNA: TGCAGCGTCAAATCTGGGGCCAACGTCCTGACTTTC

CDR3 length: 14
J gene: TRBJ1-2
V gene: TRBV5-1
D gene: TRBD1
clone size: -
CDR3 protein: CASSRDSSNYGYTF
CDR3 DNA: TGCGCCAGCAGTAGGGACAGCAGTAACTATGGCTACACCTTC

CDR3 length: 14
J gene: TRBJ1-6
V gene: TRBV5-1
D gene: -
clone size: -
CDR3 protein: CASSLTGFDSPLHF
CDR3 DNA: TGCGCCAGCAGCTTAACAGGGTTTGATTCACCCCTCCACTTT

CDR3 length: 15
J gene: TRBJ1-1
V gene: TRBV5-1
D gene: -
clone size: -
CDR3 protein: CASSSDVGGAAEAFF
CDR3 DNA: TGCGCCAGCAGCTCGGACGTCGGGGGTGCGGCTGAAGCTTTCTTT

CDR3 length: 17
J gene: TRBJ2-2
V gene: TRBV5-5
D gene: TRBD1
clone size: -
CDR3 protein: CASTPQGAPPQRGELFF
CDR3 DNA: TGTGCCAGCACCCCCCAGGGGGCCCCTCCACAAAGGGGGGAGCTGTTTTTT

CDR3 length: 16
J gene: TRBJ2-6
V gene: TRBV5-6
D gene: -
clone size: -
CDR3 protein: CASSLFGHEGANVLTF
CDR3 DNA: TGTGCCAGCAGCTTATTCGGTCACGAAGGGGCCAACGTCCTGACTTTC

CDR3 length: 14
J gene: TRBJ1-4
V gene: TRBV10-3
D gene: -
clone size: few
CDR3 protein: CATWDGGRSEKLFF
CDR3 DNA: TGTGCCACGTGGGACGGCGGGAGGAGTGAAAAACTGTTTTTT

CDR3 length: 14
J gene: TRBJ1-6
V gene: TRBV11-1
D gene: TRBD1
clone size: -
CDR3 protein: CASSLGTGASPLHF
CDR3 DNA: TGTGCCAGCAGCTTAGGGACAGGGGCTTCACCCCTCCACTTT

CDR3 length: 14
J gene: TRBJ2-1
V gene: TRBV28
D gene: TRBD1
clone size: -
CDR3 protein: CASITGDSYNEQFF
CDR3 DNA: TGTGCCAGCATTACAGGGGACTCCTACAATGAGCAGTTCTTC

CDR3 length: 14
J gene: TRBJ1-2
V gene: TRBV6-6
D gene: TRBD1
clone size: -
CDR3 protein: CASSYPQGRNGYTF
CDR3 DNA: TGTGCCAGCAGTTACCCACAGGGGAGGAATGGCTACACCTTC

CDR3 length: 16
J gene: TRBJ2-5
V gene: TRBV10-3
D gene: TRBD2
clone size: -
CDR3 protein: CAIRPGLAGAEETQYF
CDR3 DNA: TGTGCCATCAGACCGGGACTAGCGGGGGCTGAGGAGACCCAGTACTTC

CDR3 length: 14
J gene: TRBJ2-2
V gene: TRBV5-1
D gene: -
clone size: -
CDR3 protein: CASSFTRGTGELFF
CDR3 DNA: TGCGCCAGCAGCTTTACTAGAGGGACCGGGGAGCTGTTTTTT

CDR3 length: 16
J gene: TRBJ2-5
V gene: TRBV21-1
D gene: -
clone size: -
CDR3 protein: CASSLTGQPAQETQYF
CDR3 DNA: TGTGCCAGCAGTCTTACTGGACAGCCCGCACAAGAGACCCAGTACTTC

CDR3 length: 17
J gene: TRBJ2-2
V gene: TRBV23-1
D gene: -
clone size: -
CDR3 protein: CASSQFSGTTNTGELFF
CDR3 DNA: TGCGCCAGCAGTCAATTCAGCGGGACAACGAACACCGGGGAGCTGTTTTTT

CDR3 length: 17
J gene: TRBJ2-3
V gene: TRBV6-1
D gene: -
clone size: -
CDR3 protein: CASSKGSLAPWTDTQYF
CDR3 DNA: TGTGCCAGCAGTAAAGGCTCCCTAGCGCCTTGGACAGATACGCAGTATTTT

CDR3 length: 14
J gene: TRBJ2-3
V gene: TRBV7-6
D gene: TRBD2
clone size: -
CDR3 protein: CASSFSGITDTQYF
CDR3 DNA: TGTGCCAGCAGCTTCAGCGGGATCACAGATACGCAGTATTTT

CDR3 length: 13
J gene: TRBJ1-1
V gene: TRBV2
D gene: TRBD1
clone size: -
CDR3 protein: CASGGQQNTEAFF
CDR3 DNA: TGTGCCAGCGGGGGACAGCAAAACACTGAAGCTTTCTTT

CDR3 length: 15
J gene: TRBJ1-2
V gene: TRBV7-2
D gene: TRBD1
clone size: -
CDR3 protein: CASSSWTGGKDGYTF
CDR3 DNA: TGTGCCAGCAGCTCTTGGACAGGGGGGAAAGATGGCTACACCTTC

CDR3 length: 14
J gene: TRBJ2-3
V gene: TRBV7-3
D gene: TRBD2
clone size: -
CDR3 protein: CASSLSSGGDTQYF
CDR3 DNA: TGTGCCAGCAGCTTGTCCAGCGGGGGTGATACGCAGTATTTT

CDR3 length: 17
J gene: TRBJ1-3
V gene: TRBV19
D gene: -
clone size: -
CDR3 protein: CASSIIAASFSGNTIYF
CDR3 DNA: TGTGCCAGTAGTATCATAGCGGCGTCCTTCTCTGGAAACACCATATATTTT

CDR3 length: 15
J gene: TRBJ2-3
V gene: TRBV7-8
D gene: TRBD2
clone size: -
CDR3 protein: CASSFFVAGGDTQYF
CDR3 DNA: TGTGCCAGCAGCTTCTTCGTAGCGGGGGGTGATACGCAGTATTTT

CDR3 length: 15
J gene: TRBJ1-1
V gene: TRBV27
D gene: TRBD1
clone size: -
CDR3 protein: CASSSYQGAGTEAFF
CDR3 DNA: TGTGCCAGCAGCTCATATCAGGGGGCCGGCACTGAAGCTTTCTTT

CDR3 length: 11
J gene: TRBJ2-5
V gene: TRBV20-1
D gene: -
clone size: once
CDR3 protein: CSAPDGGTQYF
CDR3 DNA: TGCAGTGCTCCTGATGGCGGGACCCAGTACTTC

CDR3 length: 15
J gene: TRBJ2-1
V gene: TRBV19
D gene: -
clone size: -
CDR3 protein: CASSMILAPYNEQFF
CDR3 DNA: TGTGCCAGTAGTATGATCCTAGCCCCCTACAATGAGCAGTTCTTC

CDR3 length: 14
J gene: TRBJ2-1
V gene: TRBV10-1
D gene: TRBD1
clone size: -
CDR3 protein: CASSEGQGASEQFF
CDR3 DNA: TGCGCCAGCAGTGAGGGACAGGGGGCGTCCGAGCAGTTCTTC

CDR3 length: 15
J gene: TRBJ1-5
V gene: TRBV15
D gene: -
clone size: few
CDR3 protein: CATSRATGSNQPQHF
CDR3 DNA: TGTGCCACCAGCAGAGCGACGGGTAGCAATCAGCCCCAGCATTTT

CDR3 length: 14
J gene: TRBJ1-1
V gene: TRBV18
D gene: TRBD1
clone size: -
CDR3 protein: CASSLGTVNTEAFF
CDR3 DNA: TGTGCCAGCTCACTCGGGACAGTGAACACTGAAGCTTTCTTT

CDR3 length: 16
J gene: TRBJ1-1
V gene: TRBV6-1
D gene: -
clone size: -
CDR3 protein: CASSDWDKSLNTEAFF
CDR3 DNA: TGTGCCAGCAGTGACTGGGACAAATCTTTGAACACTGAAGCTTTCTTT

CDR3 length: 14
J gene: TRBJ2-5
V gene: TRBV18
D gene: -
clone size: -
CDR3 protein: CASSRGNLQETQYF
CDR3 DNA: TGTGCCAGCTCACGCGGGAATCTACAAGAGACCCAGTACTTC

CDR3 length: 11
J gene: TRBJ2-5
V gene: TRBV6-5
D gene: -
clone size: -
CDR3 protein: CASRDLGTQYF
CDR3 DNA: TGTGCCAGCAGGGACTTGGGGACCCAGTACTTC

CDR3 length: 15
J gene: TRBJ1-1
V gene: TRBV9
D gene: -
clone size: -
CDR3 protein: CASTEGVQLNTEAFF
CDR3 DNA: TGTGCCAGCACCGAGGGGGTACAGTTGAACACTGAAGCTTTCTTT

CDR3 length: 13
J gene: TRBJ2-5
V gene: TRBV5-8
D gene: TRBD2
clone size: -
CDR3 protein: CARGRGDQETQYF
CDR3 DNA: TGTGCCAGAGGACGGGGGGACCAAGAGACCCAGTACTTC

CDR3 length: 12
J gene: TRBJ2-1
V gene: TRBV11-3
D gene: -
clone size: -
CDR3 protein: CASSITGYEQFF
CDR3 DNA: TGTGCCAGCAGCATCACGGGGTATGAGCAGTTCTTC

CDR3 length: 11
J gene: TRBJ1-1
V gene: TRBV20-1
D gene: -
clone size: -
CDR3 protein: CSARWDYEAFF
CDR3 DNA: TGCAGCGCTAGGTGGGACTATGAAGCTTTCTTT

CDR3 length: 15
J gene: TRBJ2-1
V gene: TRBV19
D gene: TRBD1
clone size: -
CDR3 protein: CASTSTGPPYNEQFF
CDR3 DNA: TGTGCCAGTACCTCGACAGGGCCGCCTTACAATGAGCAGTTCTTC

CDR3 length: 16
J gene: TRBJ1-6
V gene: TRBV27
D gene: TRBD1
clone size: few
CDR3 protein: CASSLGSGGGDSPLHF
CDR3 DNA: TGTGCCAGCAGTTTGGGTTCAGGGGGCGGAGATTCACCCCTCCACTTT

CDR3 length: 12
J gene: TRBJ1-3
V gene: TRBV5-1
D gene: -
clone size: -
CDR3 protein: CASRETGNTIYF
CDR3 DNA: TGCGCCAGCAGGGAGACTGGAAACACCATATATTTT

CDR3 length: 15
J gene: TRBJ2-2
V gene: TRBV28
D gene: TRBD1
clone size: -
CDR3 protein: CASSQGSGGTGELFF
CDR3 DNA: TGTGCCAGCAGTCAAGGCTCAGGGGGCACCGGGGAGCTGTTTTTT

CDR3 length: 13
J gene: TRBJ2-1
V gene: TRBV3-1/TRBV3-2
D gene: -
clone size: -
CDR3 protein: CASSQAQAGLQFF
CDR3 DNA: TGTGCCAGCAGCCAAGCCCAGGCGGGGCTCCAGTTCTTC

CDR3 length: 15
J gene: TRBJ1-3
V gene: TRBV5-1
D gene: -
clone size: -
CDR3 protein: CASTPSSSPGNTIYF
CDR3 DNA: TGCGCCAGCACCCCTAGCAGCAGTCCTGGAAACACCATATATTTT

CDR3 length: 15
J gene: TRBJ2-5
V gene: TRBV10-3
D gene: TRBD1
clone size: -
CDR3 protein: CAISGTGALQETQYF
CDR3 DNA: TGTGCCATCAGTGGAACAGGGGCGCTCCAAGAGACCCAGTACTTC

CDR3 length: 16
J gene: TRBJ2-1
V gene: TRBV5-6
D gene: -
clone size: -
CDR3 protein: CASNERVRGPLNEQFF
CDR3 DNA: TGTGCCAGCAACGAACGGGTGCGGGGGCCTCTCAATGAGCAGTTCTTC

CDR3 length: 13
J gene: TRBJ1-2
V gene: TRBV5-1
D gene: -
clone size: -
CDR3 protein: CASAQGSIYGYTF
CDR3 DNA: TGCGCCAGCGCGCAGGGGAGTATCTATGGCTACACCTTC

CDR3 length: 15
J gene: TRBJ2-5
V gene: TRBV5-1
D gene: TRBD1
clone size: -
CDR3 protein: CASRQGASYQETQYF
CDR3 DNA: TGCGCCAGCAGGCAGGGGGCATCGTACCAAGAGACCCAGTACTTC